Listed below are T cell receptor beta chains from one sample, sequenced in a study of human T cells and chemical hapten exposure. TCRdb re-called the RACE reads with MiXCR, one entry per CDR3 protein. The table has 65,000 to 95,000 distinct CDR3 sequences, about an eighth seen once. The specimen was whole blood, collected in connection with sensitization to the hapten diphenylcyclopropenone (DPC). The origin of the receptors is a woman in her sixties or seventies with alopecia areata. Some clones in this sample may be carry-over from other donors' samples. The CDR3 runs from the conserved cysteine through the conserved F or W. D genes are given only for firm matches. Size values are once, few and many counts, or a class for expanded clones, and some rows have none.

.	TRBJ1-2	.	TRBV19	14	TGTGCCAGTAGTATCATCGGGGAACTCTATGGCTACACCTTC	CASSIIGELYGYTF
many	TRBJ2-3	TRBD2	TRBV7-7	15	TGTGCTAGCAGCCCGACTAGCTCTGGCACAGATACGCAGTATTTT	CASSPTSSGTDTQYF
few	TRBJ1-2	TRBD1	TRBV5-1	15	TGCGCCAGCAGCTTTGGGGACAGATCTAACTATGGCTACACCTTC	CASSFGDRSNYGYTF
many	TRBJ2-7	TRBD2	TRBV29-1	13	TGCAGCGCAGGTGGGACTAGCGGGGAAGCGGAGTACTTC	CSAGGTSGEAEYF
many	TRBJ2-7	TRBD2	TRBV13	15	TGTGCCAGCAGCTTTAGGCGGACTAGTAGGTACGAGCAGTACTTC	CASSFRRTSRYEQYF
many	TRBJ2-3	.	TRBV29-1	13	TGCAGCGTTGAATTAAGACGGCCAGATACGCAGTATTTT	CSVELRRPDTQYF
many	TRBJ1-2	.	TRBV27	14	TGTGCCAGCAGCCCGGACAGAAACAACTATGGCTACACCTTC	CASSPDRNNYGYTF
.	TRBJ1-4	TRBD1	TRBV20-1	15	TGCAGAGCTAGAGATCCCACAGGGGTGCTTGAAAAACTGTTTTTT	CRARDPTGVLEKLFF
many	TRBJ2-3	TRBD2	TRBV5-1	13	TGCGCCAGCAGCGCGGGGGACGCAGATACGCAGTATTTT	CASSAGDADTQYF
many	TRBJ1-1	.	TRBV12-3/TRBV12-4	14	TGTGCCAGCAGTTTCAGGGTTTTGGACACTGAAGCTTTCTTT	CASSFRVLDTEAFF
.	TRBJ2-7	TRBD1	TRBV4-1	15	TGCGCCAGCAGCCCCAATACGGGACAGGGGCACGAGCAGTACTTC	CASSPNTGQGHEQYF
many	TRBJ1-2	.	TRBV3-1	14	TGTGCCAGCAGCCAAGATCTAAGGGGTTATGGCTACACCTTC	CASSQDLRGYGYTF
many	TRBJ1-1	TRBD1	TRBV3-1	15	TGTGCCAGCAGTCGAGTGGGACAGTTGAACACTGAAGCTTTCTTT	CASSRVGQLNTEAFF
.	TRBJ1-3	.	TRBV5-6	17	TGTGCCAGCAGCTTGGTTAAGGGCCAGAGCTCTGGAAACACCATATATTTT	CASSLVKGQSSGNTIYF
few	TRBJ2-5	TRBD1	TRBV9	16	TGTGCCAGCAGCGTTGGGCGACAGGGTACGAGAGAGACCCAGTACTTC	CASSVGRQGTRETQYF
many	TRBJ1-2	TRBD1	TRBV29-1	14	TGCAGCGTTGGGAAGGGGGCGCGGGACTATGGCTACACCTTC	CSVGKGARDYGYTF
.	TRBJ2-7	.	TRBV30	12	TGTGCCTGGAATGTTGGGGTCTACGAGCAGTACTTC	CAWNVGVYEQYF
few	TRBJ2-7	.	TRBV12-3/TRBV12-4	14	TGTGCCAGCAGTCCCAATTGGGGGACCGTCGAGCAGTACTTC	CASSPNWGTVEQYF
.	TRBJ2-7	.	TRBV10-3	12	TGTGCCATCAGTGAGGGCAGCTACGAGCAGTACTTC	CAISEGSYEQYF
.	TRBJ2-2	.	TRBV9	13	TGTGCCAGCAGCGTACAGGACACCGGGGAGCTGTTTTTT	CASSVQDTGELFF
few	TRBJ1-5	TRBD1	TRBV6-1	14	TGTGCCAGCAGTGAAACAGGGGGACGGCAGCCCCAGCATTTT	CASSETGGRQPQHF
.	TRBJ1-1	.	TRBV29-1	12	TGCAGCGTTCAAGTCCAGAACACTGAAGCTTTCTTT	CSVQVQNTEAFF
few	TRBJ1-6	.	TRBV20-1	11	TGCAGTGCTAAAAGGACTTCACCCCTCCACTTT	CSAKRTSPLHF
few	TRBJ2-7	.	TRBV6-1	13	TGTGCCAGCAGTGGAGGGATATCCTACGAGCAGTACTTC	CASSGGISYEQYF
many	TRBJ1-1	.	TRBV27	13	TGTGCCAGCAGTTTGGGCGTGGCCACTGAAGCTTTCTTT	CASSLGVATEAFF
.	TRBJ2-5	TRBD1	TRBV7-7	15	TGTGCTAGCAGCCCAGGGACAGGGGCCATAGAGACCCAGTACTTC	CASSPGTGAIETQYF
few	TRBJ1-4	.	TRBV25-1	16	TGTGCCAGCAGCTCTGGGCCGCTGGCAACTAATGAAAAACTGTTTTTT	CASSSGPLATNEKLFF
few	TRBJ2-1	TRBD2	TRBV7-8	15	TGTGCCAGCAGCTTACTAGCGGGGGGGCTGGGTGAGCAGTTCTTC	CASSLLAGGLGEQFF
many	TRBJ2-7	.	TRBV12-3/TRBV12-4	14	TGTGCCAGCACCGAACGGGTCGGGGCCTCCGAGCAGTACTTC	CASTERVGASEQYF
many	TRBJ2-3	TRBD2	TRBV7-8	15	TGTGCCAGCAGCTCAAGCGGGGCTCGCACAGATACGCAGTATTTT	CASSSSGARTDTQYF
few	TRBJ2-3	.	TRBV6-2/TRBV6-3	13	TGTGCCAGCAGTTACGGAATAACAGATACGCAGTATTTT	CASSYGITDTQYF
few	TRBJ2-2	.	TRBV9	15	TGTGCCAGCAGCGCAAAACAGGATTTCACCGGGGAGCTGTTTTTT	CASSAKQDFTGELFF
.	TRBJ1-1	.	TRBV7-8	14	TGTGCCAGCAGCCCCCGAACGGTGAACACTGAAGCTTTCTTT	CASSPRTVNTEAFF
.	TRBJ1-1	.	TRBV27	13	TGTGCCAGCTATTATGTGCCCGACGCTGAAGCTTTCTTT	CASYYVPDAEAFF
few	TRBJ2-3	TRBD1	TRBV11-3	16	TGTGCCAGCAGCTTAGGTGCGACAGGGAACACAGATACGCAGTATTTT	CASSLGATGNTDTQYF
few	TRBJ1-5	TRBD1	TRBV6-6	15	TGTGCCAGCAGCCAACAAACAGGGGGCGCCCAGCCCCAGCATTTT	CASSQQTGGAQPQHF
.	TRBJ2-5	.	TRBV11-2	13	TGTGCCAGCAGCTTATTGTCCCCGGGAGCCCAGTACTTC	CASSLLSPGAQYF
many	TRBJ2-1	.	TRBV6-5	14	TGTGCCAGCAGTTACGGGGCGGGCTACAATGAGCAGTTCTTC	CASSYGAGYNEQFF
.	TRBJ1-4	.	TRBV6-5	14	TGTGCCAGCGCAGCAGCTGCAACTAATGAAAAACTGTTTTTT	CASAAAATNEKLFF
.	TRBJ1-3	.	TRBV6-5	15	TGTGCCAGCAGTTACGGGCTGAACTCTGGAAACACCATATATTTT	CASSYGLNSGNTIYF
many	TRBJ2-3	TRBD2	TRBV4-2	16	TGTGCCAGCAGCCAAGATCTGGCGGGGGGCACAGATACGCAGTATTTT	CASSQDLAGGTDTQYF
many	TRBJ2-1	TRBD1	TRBV5-1	12	TGCGCCAGCAGCCGGGACAGCCAAGAGCAGTTCTTC	CASSRDSQEQFF
few	TRBJ1-2	TRBD1	TRBV14	12	TGTGCCAGCAGCTCCCGGACAGGGGACTACACCTTC	CASSSRTGDYTF
many	TRBJ2-2	TRBD1	TRBV24-1	17	TGTGCCACCAGTGCCAAAACAGGGGTTGAAGGGACCGGGGAGCTGTTTTTT	CATSAKTGVEGTGELFF